This T cell receptor (beta chain) came from a study of cytomegalovirus exposure and HLA in healthy donors (dated by TCRdb to about 2017). As for the study more broadly: In an earlier analysis of several hundred of the donors, 250 to 350 Gb of sequence data and 117 million unique TCR beta sequences from about 179 million T cells were reported. An early release covering roughly 600 HLA-typed donors comprised approximately 290 gigabases of sequencing data and around 86 million unique TCR sequences. Of the roughly 400 genotyped donors, approximately 80% fell in the genetic ancestry cluster associated with self-reported Caucasian donors. The aim of the study was to test whether cataloging public T cell receptors could identify signatures of past pathogen exposure. The study used immunosequencing to profile the T cell repertoires of several hundred subjects and linked those repertoires to cytomegalovirus serostatus. A separate validation cohort of approximately 120 different subjects was used in addition to the approximately 670-subject first cohort. To predict cytomegalovirus infection status, the study combined high-throughput TCR immunosequencing, statistical association of individual TCRs with disease status, and machine learning. In a later analysis, previously published TCR beta repertoires from 550 to 700 donors were re-analyzed and high-resolution HLA genotyping was added so that TCR occurrence patterns could be studied. The later analysis used no new phenotypic data to find candidate immune exposures, relying instead on TCR beta sequences and their occurrence across donors. An earlier analysis of around 580 of the donors used high-throughput TCR beta sequencing to judge whether each TCR beta V gene segment behaved as functional or pseudogenic. Donor age, sex, ethnicity and CMV serostatus were compiled alongside the repertoire data. A later genetic analysis used genome-wide SNP genotypes for 398 of the 666 donors, treating that subset as a discovery cohort. All discovery cohort repertoires had been generated on a single sequencing platform. HLA typing covered class I and class II loci at four-digit resolution. The number of donors typed differed by locus, with about 629-640 for A, B, C, DRB1 and DQB1, more than 500 for DQA1, over 600 for DPA1, and under 490 for DPB1. Four or five DR-DQ haplotypes were handled as single units for association and clustering, since linkage in the cohort was strong. Among 300 to 450 genotyped donors of the cohort, an average of roughly 240,000 unique TCR beta nucleotide sequences were sequenced per donor, roughly 18% of them non-productive. The full study reports these points: According to the authors, the approach could potentially be generalized to other disease states and immunological phenotypes. The sequencing pipeline was judged likely to have produced a cluster of highly shared sequence variants as a technical artifact. A further reported finding was that TCR beta sequences accurately predicted the HLA-A and HLA-B alleles for most subjects in the first cohort. Immune exposure information for the cohort was limited to CMV serostatus. In a later analysis, several top co-occurrence clusters were reported to appear linked to parvovirus B19, influenza, CMV and Epstein-Barr virus. A later analysis found that TCR association rates varied across HLA loci, with DRB1 alleles showing the most associated TCRs and HLA-C alleles the fewest. The cohort was sequenced for TCR beta chains only, and without alpha or paired-chain data the features that could be detected were limited. The earlier analysis of around 600 of the donors excluded seventeen rarely observed V segments, including chromosome 9 orphons, because counts were too low. V-gene and J-gene trimming of TCR beta chains was associated with a missense DCLRE1C variant in a later genetic analysis, and the association was replicated in an independent cohort. A total of fewer than 200 TCR beta chains were listed by the study as associated with cytomegalovirus. According to a later analysis, most CMV-associated TCR beta chains appeared to be HLA-restricted, and the HLA associations seemed to be driven largely by CMV exposure. Presence/absence analyses assumed roughly uniform sequencing depth across donors, an assumption that may not hold. Some IMGT-functional V segments, including TRBV6-2 and TRBV6-3, could not be told apart with the 87-base-pair reads, so those segments were excluded. Compared with equally common non-associated chains, HLA-associated TCR beta chains in a later analysis were more clonally expanded and had lower generation probabilities. Compared with the roughly 700-donor mean, donors in an Asian-associated ancestry cluster had fewer N-insertions in productive TCRs, according to a later genetic analysis. HLA typing was unavailable for some donors at each locus, so association tests used only the typed subset. Most TCR sequences were observed very rarely across donors, whereas some public TCRs were present in many individuals. Assigning TCR associations to individual alleles was difficult when HLA alleles, especially DR and DQ, strongly co-occurred. In an earlier analysis of under 600 of the donors, most TCR beta V segments were observed in productive rearrangements about 90% or about 30% of the time, broadly matching IMGT annotations. In both the original and validation cohorts, the classifier was reported to diagnose cytomegalovirus status with high specificity and sensitivity. In vitro tests confirmed that three of the cytomegalovirus-associated TCR beta chains recognize cytomegalovirus antigens. Specific HLA alleles were associated with 15,000 to 20,000 TCR beta sequences at a false discovery rate of 0.05 in a later analysis. Linkage disequilibrium might explain the correlated functional status among segregating V segments, but an unknown experimental factor could not be ruled out.

Libraries were built with the immunoSEQ multiplex PCR assay. The multiplex PCR relied on a mix of 60 forward primers for TCR Vbeta segments and 13 reverse primers for TCR Jbeta segments. A multiplex PCR assay on genomic DNA amplified the CDR3 region of rearranged TCR beta genes. The Illumina HiSeq System was used to sequence the amplified TCR beta libraries as 87-base-pair reads. As for the original processing: In a later analysis, tens of millions of unique TCR beta chains were counted across the roughly 670 repertoires, and around 11 million of these chains were shared by at least two donors. To remove PCR and sequencing errors, raw reads were error-corrected and collapsed into unique sequences using a nearest-neighbor algorithm that merged closely related sequences. To assign V, D and J gene segments, CDR3 sequences were aligned to IMGT reference sequences. Each retained sequence needed at least a six-nucleotide match to both a V gene segment and a J gene segment. A rearrangement counted as productive if the CDR3 had no stop codons and remained in frame with V and J, and every other rearrangement counted as non-productive. CDR3 was defined by IMGT convention, running from the second conserved V-encoded cysteine to the conserved J-encoded phenylalanine. The earlier analysis of around 640 of the donors excluded sequences that lacked an unambiguous match to a single V gene segment. In an earlier analysis of almost 600 of the donors, a V segment was called functional when productive rearrangements were above 56.7%, and segregating when the standard deviation between donors exceeded 5%. A statistical classification framework was built for diagnosing cytomegalovirus status from the catalog of TCR beta chain sequences. A later analysis assigned V and J genes by comparing TCR nucleotide sequences with IMGT/GENE-DB human TR gene sequences. The TCRdist pipeline was used in a later analysis to assign CDR3 sequences and most-parsimonious VDJ recombination scenarios. In a later analysis, every TCR beta chain was defined by the combination of its CDR3 amino acid sequence and its V-gene family, and reads without a unique V-gene family were dropped. To address suspected cross-contamination and a sequencing artifact, a later analysis removed over 500 highly shared, low-generation-probability nucleotide sequences. A later analysis calculated a clonal expansion index for each public chain from normalized within-repertoire ranks of inferred template counts. A later analysis computed generation probabilities with a VDJ recombination model fitted to out-of-frame rearrangements, and checked the results against IGoR. In a later analysis, hypergeometric tests were used to score TCR-TCR, TCR-HLA and TCR-CMV co-occurrence, with a repertoire-size bias correction applied to TCR pairs. To estimate false discovery rates, a later analysis permuted the HLA or CMV assignments 20 times. In a later analysis, co-occurring TCRs were grouped with DBSCAN, and TCRdist sequence similarity was added when clustering was performed within HLA-allele-positive subsets. For co-occurrence clustering, repertoires with fewer than 30,000 or more than 120,000 public chains were excluded, along with five or six repertoires with anomalous nucleotide sharing. The source is immuneACCESS, and TCRdb retained only in-frame sequences with V and J called. Part of the clones is not carried over; for the studies checked, unresolved V genes explain less than half of this, and the remainder is unexplained. The V and J calls and clone size come from that table; D and trimming were worked out from the DNA. Here the sample has some 120,000 clones; roughly 78% occur a single time. The top ten clonotypes cover around 8.9% of the sample.

This clone has only a few counts. The antigen it binds to is not known. No clone much larger than this one lies a single base away; base qualities are absent. Its CDR3 holds 16 amino acids, cysteine through phenylalanine. Just the 48-base CDR3 DNA is kept, in frame starting at base 1. CDR1 KGHSH and CDR2 LQKENI were looked up in the germline V gene. V has 6 bases trimmed and J has 4 bases trimmed; junction bases matching no gene number 6. The cohort consisted of 650 to 700 healthy bone marrow donors. At the time of sampling, all cohort members were nominally healthy, though unrecorded immune exposures were likely present. The donor was CMV seropositive and belonged to the group of 250 to 300 seropositive cohort members. A peripheral blood sample was collected from each donor, and TCR beta sequencing was performed on peripheral blood mononuclear cells. Genomic DNA extraction from the blood cell samples was performed with the Qiagen DNeasy Blood Extraction Kit.

The sequenced sample consisted of PBMCs. This clonotype was obtained from a young man in good health and CMV-seropositive. The sequence is built from TRBV18 and TRBJ2-3; 14 central nucleotides agree with TRBD2. The CDR3 region reads CASSEGLAGAADTQYF. The bases are TGTGCCAGCTCCGAGGGACTAGCGGGGGCGGCAGATACGCAGTATTTT.